One sample yielded the 27 T cell receptor beta chains listed below, sequenced in a study of low-dose radiotherapy and immunotherapy resistance in tumors. As to time point: after trial treatment. The treatment was: LDRT plus nivolumab, ipilimumab, low-dose cyclophosphamide and aspirin (RACIN trial). First-strand cDNA relied on TRAV- and TRBV-specific primers spanning alpha and beta chains. PCR amplification of the TCRs was performed with Phusion for 15 to 25 PCR cycles, and it relied on a constant-region primer together with a V-primer adapter. TCRdb reanalysed the reads using MiXCR and keeps one entry per CDR3 protein. The table has 35,000 to 50,000 distinct CDR3 sequences, about a fifth seen once. This specimen consisted of PBMCs, obtained after low-dose radiotherapy plus immunotherapy. Receptor source: a female donor with ovarian cancer.

J is TRBJ2-3 and V is TRBV12-3 or TRBV12-4; 8 bases fit TRBD2. The CDR3 has 15 amino acids. V trimming: 3 bases; J trimming: 7 bases; junction bases outside the gene matches: 9. The CDR3 region is CASSLGSGSVNTQYF. The CDR3, as DNA: TGTGCCAGCAGTTTGGGAAGCGGGAGTGTCAATACGCAGTATTTT.

The CDR3 region has the DNA TGTGCCAGCGGGACAGGGGCGGTCACTGAAGCTTTCTTT. Translating it yields CASGTGAVTEAFF. The chain couples TRBV6-5 to TRBJ1-1; 10 bases agree with TRBD1. The V gene end was trimmed by 8 bases and the J gene end by 4 bases; junction bases not matched to a gene: 4. The CDR3 spans 13 residues. Germline CDR1 reads MNHEY; CDR2 reads SVGAGI.

This clonotype was found many times. The rearrangement uses TRBV30 and TRBJ2-7; D is unresolved. Deletions cut 7 bases from V and 2 bases from J, with 21 bases between. CDR1 GTSNPN and CDR2 SVGIG come from the germline V gene (reference sequence). This CDR3 comprises 15 residues. The CDR3 DNA reads TGTGCCTCGAACCTTAAGGAAGCGACAACCTACGAGCAGTACTTC. Its protein is CASNLKEATTYEQYF.

This clonotype was recorded many times. The chain couples TRBV12-3 or TRBV12-4 to TRBJ2-3; D is unclear. The V gene lost 3 bases and the J gene lost 0 bases, with 7 bases spanning the gap. The CDR3 is 14 amino acids. CDR3 nucleotides: TGTGCCAGCAGTTTTTGGGCGAGCACAGATACGCAGTATTTT. Residues: CASSFWASTDTQYF.

This clonotype has ten or more counts. The V call is TRBV29-1, the J call TRBJ2-7; the D is unclear. Germline V gives CDR1 SQVTM, CDR2 ANQGSEA. The V gene lost 6 bases and the J gene lost 5 bases, with 14 bases spanning the gap. This CDR3 comprises 12 residues. In DNA, the CDR3 is TGCAGCGTCGCGCGAGATTTAAACGAGCAGTACTTC. This gives the protein CSVARDLNEQYF.

This clonotype has ten or more counts. The genes are TRBV5-4 and TRBJ2-7; D might be TRBD1 or TRBD2, each matching 7 bases. The germline V and J ends were trimmed by 4 bases and 0 bases, with 17 bases remaining between them. The length of the CDR3 is 16 residues. Germline V gives CDR1 SGHNT, CDR2 YYREEE (reference sequence). CDR3: CASSGGAGTVSYEQYF. CDR3 nucleotide sequence: TGTGCCAGCAGCGGGGGGGCCGGGACAGTCTCCTACGAGCAGTACTTC.

This clonotype was counted ten times or more. The chain couples TRBV12-3 or TRBV12-4 to TRBJ2-1; 9 positions match TRBD1. J was trimmed by 9 bases and V by 5 bases; bases with no gene match: 11. The CDR3 is 15 residues long. The CDR3 region is CASSRGQGSFGEQFF. The CDR3 nucleotides read TGTGCCAGCAGTCGAGGACAGGGGTCGTTTGGTGAGCAGTTCTTC.

The chain employs TRBV10-3 and TRBJ2-1; D is undetermined. V shed 3 bases and J shed 5 bases, with 11 bases lying between them. CDR3 length: 14 residues. Germline CDR1 reads ENHRY; CDR2 reads SYGVKD. The CDR3 here is CAISDGYSDNEQFF. DNA of the CDR3: TGTGCCATCAGTGACGGGTATTCGGACAATGAGCAGTTCTTC.

This clonotype came up many times. The chain uses TRBV3-1 and TRBJ1-4, with D possibly TRBD1 on 5 matching bases. CDR3 size: 17 residues. Between the trimmed V and J ends, which lost 2 bases and 0 bases, there was a span of 13 bases. CDR1 is LGHDT and CDR2 is YNNKEL in the germline V gene (reference sequence). The CDR3 region has the DNA TGTGCCAGCAGCCAACCCGGGACGGAGACAACTAATGAAAAACTGTTTTTT. Protein product: CASSQPGTETTNEKLFF.

This clonotype was recorded many times. V usage is TRBV2 and J usage is TRBJ2-1; 10 bases map to TRBD1. The CDR3 loop spans 15 amino acids. Trimming at V came to 6 bases and at J to 2 bases, leaving 4 bases not matched to a gene. Looked up from germline, CDR1 is SNHLY and CDR2 is FYNNEI. CDR3 DNA sequence: TGTGCCAGCAGCGACGGGACAGGGGCCTACAATGAGCAGTTCTTC. Translated: CASSDGTGAYNEQFF.

This clonotype was seen many times. The chain uses TRBV19 and TRBJ2-1; D possibly corresponds to TRBD1 (6 bases). Germline CDR1 LNHDA, CDR2 SQIVND (reference sequence). The CDR3 runs to 11 residues. The V gene lost 10 bases and the J gene lost 6 bases, with 10 bases spanning the gap. The CDR3 loop is CATRTVNEQFF. The CDR3 DNA is TGTGCCACCAGGACAGTCAATGAGCAGTTCTTC.

This clonotype was picked up many times. This chain uses TRBV27 with TRBJ1-6; 11 bases map to TRBD1. With V trimmed by 6 bases and J by 10 bases, 5 bases remained unmatched. CDR3 length equals 14 residues. CDR1 and CDR2 (germline): MNHEY, SMNVEV (reference sequence). This CDR3 reads CASRGTGGGSPLHF. For the CDR3, the DNA is TGTGCCAGCAGAGGGACAGGGGGGGGGTCACCCCTCCACTTT.

This clonotype appeared many times. CDR3 loop: CASQGWSYNEQFF. CDR3 nucleotide sequence: TGTGCCAGTCAGGGTTGGTCCTACAATGAGCAGTTCTTC. The genes are TRBV13 and TRBJ2-1; D possibly corresponds to TRBD1 (5 bases). CDR3 length: 13 residues. V was clipped by 9 bases and J by 1 base, with 10 bases between them. Germline CDR1 reads PRHDT; CDR2 reads FYEKMQ (reference sequence). Full variable domain (missing parts from reference TRBV13 and TRBJ2-1): AAGVIQSPRHLIKEKRETATLKCYPIPRHDTVYWYQQGPGQDPQFLISFYEKMQSDKGSIPDRFSAQQFSDYHSELNMSSLELGDSALYFCASQGWSYNEQFFGPGTRLTVL.

This clonotype was seen repeatedly, ten times or more. V is TRBV5-8 and J is TRBJ2-4; no definite D call. V was clipped by 4 bases and J by 2 bases, with 19 bases between them. The V gene's germline CDR1 is SGHTS and CDR2 YDEGEE. There are 17 residues in the CDR3. CDR3 sequence reads: CASSPPRRGNTKNIQYF. CDR3 sequence (DNA): TGTGCCAGCAGCCCACCGCGCCGCGGAAATACCAAAAACATTCAGTACTTC.

This clonotype was picked up many times. V usage is TRBV30 and J usage is TRBJ2-2; 8 nucleotides line up with TRBD1. The CDR3 sequence is 14 residues long. Germline trimming cut 4 bases from V and 6 bases from J; bases unmatched to any gene: 7. Germline values: CDR1 GTSNPN, CDR2 SVGIG (reference sequence). In DNA form, the CDR3 reads TGTGCCTGGACCGGACAGGGCGTATCCGGGGAGCTGTTTTTT. Amino acid sequence: CAWTGQGVSGELFF.

There are a few counts of this clonotype. This chain links TRBV28 with TRBJ1-3, with D perhaps TRBD1 (5 bases). CDR1 and CDR2 from the germline V gene are MDHEN and SYDVKM. V shed 6 bases and J shed 2 bases, with 11 bases lying between them. The CDR3 extends over 14 amino acids. The CDR3 reads CASSLPGAGNTIYF. The CDR3 coding sequence is TGTGCCAGCAGCCTGCCGGGGGCTGGAAACACCATATATTTT.

V gene TRBV3-1 combines with J gene TRBJ2-7; 11 nucleotides agree with TRBD2. J was trimmed by 0 bases and V by 0 bases; bases with no gene match: 4. The CDR3 has 17 residues. CDR1 and CDR2 (germline): LGHDT, YNNKEL (reference sequence). Here the CDR3 DNA reads TGTGCCAGCAGCCAAGAGACTAGCGGGGTCAGCTCCTACGAGCAGTACTTC. This codes for CASSQETSGVSSYEQYF.

This clonotype was seen repeatedly, ten times or more. The chain carries TRBV20-1 and TRBJ2-5; unclear D gene. Germline loops: CDR1 DFQATT, CDR2 SNEGSKA (reference sequence). Trimming removed 5 bases from V and 2 bases from J, with 15 bases in between. CDR3 size: 14 residues. The CDR3 loop is CSAHSDRMQETQYF. CDR3 in DNA: TGCAGTGCTCATAGTGACCGCATGCAAGAGACCCAGTACTTC.

This CDR3 reads CASSFPVTGELFF. In nucleotides, the CDR3 is TGTGCCAGCAGTTTCCCGGTTACCGGGGAGCTGTTTTTT. The chain recombines TRBV28 with TRBJ2-2; no definite D call. Germline-derived CDR1 and CDR2 are MDHEN and SYDVKM. This CDR3 contains 13 residues. The V end lost 3 bases, the J end lost 5 bases, and 7 bases lay between the germline ends.

This clonotype was seen ten or more times. This chain joins TRBV12-3 or TRBV12-4 and TRBJ1-1, with D possibly matching TRBD1 (5 bases). The V gene lost 2 bases and the J gene lost 3 bases, with 10 bases spanning the gap. The CDR3 totals 14 residues. The CDR3 sequence is CASSLRPGYTEAFF. As DNA, the CDR3 is TGTGCCAGCAGTTTAAGACCAGGGTACACTGAAGCTTTCTTT.

This clonotype has at least ten counts. The rearrangement joins TRBV11-1 to TRBJ2-3, with D possibly TRBD1 on 6 matching bases. Germline lookup yields CDR1 SGHAT and CDR2 FQDESV (reference sequence). The CDR3 totals 14 residues. The V end was cut by 3 bases, the J end by 7 bases, with 14 bases between. CDR3 loop: CASSFTRTVHTQYF. CDR3 nucleotides: TGTGCCAGCAGCTTCACCAGGACAGTCCATACGCAGTATTTT.

This clonotype was recorded many times. The J gene is TRBJ2-7, the V gene TRBV24-1; D is undetermined. The germline V gene encodes CDR1 KGHDR and CDR2 SFDVKD. Trimming stripped 7 bases from V and 0 bases from J, with 9 bases between. The CDR3 spans 13 residues. The CDR3 DNA follows: TGTGCCACCAGATCTACGGCCTCCTACGAGCAGTACTTC. It specifies CATRSTASYEQYF.

This clonotype was counted a few times. A far larger clone is a single base away, which makes a read error likely. The V call is TRBV3-1, the J call TRBJ2-5, with TRBD2 matching 7 bases. With V trimmed by 3 bases and J by 11 bases, 15 bases remained unmatched. This CDR3 comprises 15 residues. Germline V lookup: CDR1 LGHDT, CDR2 YNNKEL (reference sequence). The CDR3 coding sequence is TGTGCCAGCAGCCAGACTAGCAGCTCCTACAATGAGCAGTACTTC. Translated, it gives CASSQTSSSYNEQYF.

This clonotype has a count of ten or more. The chain is built from TRBV27 and TRBJ2-7, with 7 positions matching TRBD1. Per the germline V gene, CDR1 is MNHEY and CDR2 is SMNVEV (reference sequence). CDR3 size: 16 residues. V dropped 4 bases and J dropped 3; count of bases not matched to a gene: 12. CDR3 coding DNA: TGTGCCAGCAGTTACCAGTTCAGGGACAGAGACTACGAGCAGTACTTC. Translating it yields CASSYQFRDRDYEQYF.

This clonotype was observed many times. The chain uses TRBV4-1 and TRBJ1-2; D unclear. Per the germline V gene, CDR1 is MGHRA and CDR2 is YSYEKL. V was shortened by 1 base and J by 10 bases, with 10 bases between the two germline ends. The CDR3 length is 12 residues. In nucleotides, the CDR3 is TGCGCCAGCAGCCAAGGGGCTAGTTCCTACACCTTC. Protein product: CASSQGASSYTF.

This clonotype has a count of ten or more. V is TRBV19 and J is TRBJ1-5; 8 bases are a match to TRBD1. Germline CDR1 LNHDA, CDR2 SQIVND (reference sequence). Unmatched junction bases numbered 16, after V lost 7 bases and J lost 11 bases. The CDR3 extends over 15 amino acids. The CDR3 region has the DNA TGTGCCAGTATCACCGGGACAGGTAAAATGGAGGCCCAGCATTTT. Translation: CASITGTGKMEAQHF.

This clonotype was picked up many times. The rearrangement links TRBV6-2 or TRBV6-3 to TRBJ1-1; maybe TRBD1 (6 bases). The CDR3 extends over 15 amino acids. V dropped 4 bases and J dropped 4 bases, with 16 bases sitting between them. CDR1 and CDR2 (germline): MNHEY, SVGEGT. The CDR3 is CASSFGRGYVTEAFF. The CDR3, as DNA: TGTGCCAGCAGTTTTGGCAGGGGCTATGTCACTGAAGCTTTCTTT.